This T cell receptor (beta chain) was observed in a study of T cells in Graves' hyperthyroidism and ophthalmopathy. Study at large: Peripheral blood samples were taken at initial diagnosis, prior to any treatment.

Using RNA transcripts as the source, TCR beta CDR3 regions were amplified. During a first-round RT-PCR of the TCR CDR3, the HTBI primer set was used. From the multiplex PCR reads, TCRdb called clonotypes with MiXCR, one entry per CDR3 protein. The table lists 280,000 or so distinct CDR3 sequences, less than 30% of them singletons. This clonotype has ten or more counts. The V end lost 4 bases, the J end lost 5 bases, and 14 bases lay between the germline ends. CDR1 is MNHNS and CDR2 is SASEGT in the germline V gene. The CDR3 sequence is 14 residues long. The study left out patients who had uncontrolled infection, other autoimmune disease, pregnancy or lactation. Preceding any ophthalmopathy symptoms, the blood sample dates from first hyperthyroidism diagnosis. Using approximately 10 ml of fresh peripheral blood, PBMCs were prepared.

The gene calls are TRBV6-1 and TRBJ2-5, with a tentative D call TRBD1 (5 bases). The sequence was obtained from a man between 40 and 49 years old with Graves' hyperthyroidism that later progressed to Graves' ophthalmopathy. Sequenced input: blood. CDR3 sequence reads: CASSAPRAYETQYF. The CDR3 nucleotides are TGTGCCAGCAGTGCCCCCAGGGCGTATGAGACCCAGTACTTC.